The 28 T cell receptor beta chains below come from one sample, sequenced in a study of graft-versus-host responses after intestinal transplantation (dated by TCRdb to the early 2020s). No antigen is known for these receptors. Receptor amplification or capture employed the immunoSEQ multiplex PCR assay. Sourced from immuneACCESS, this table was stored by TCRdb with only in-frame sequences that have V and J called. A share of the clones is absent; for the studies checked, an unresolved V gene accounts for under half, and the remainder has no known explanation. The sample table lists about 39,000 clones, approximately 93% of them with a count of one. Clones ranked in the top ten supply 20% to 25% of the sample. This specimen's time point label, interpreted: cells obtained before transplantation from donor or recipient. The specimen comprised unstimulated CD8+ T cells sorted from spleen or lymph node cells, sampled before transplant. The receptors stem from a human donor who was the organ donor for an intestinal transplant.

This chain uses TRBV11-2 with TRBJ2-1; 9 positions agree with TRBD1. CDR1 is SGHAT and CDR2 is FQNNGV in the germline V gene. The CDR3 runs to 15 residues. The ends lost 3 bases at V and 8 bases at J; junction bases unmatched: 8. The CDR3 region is CASSFPRQGGDEQFF. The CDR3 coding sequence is TGTGCCAGCAGCTTCCCAAGACAGGGGGGGGATGAGCAGTTCTTC.

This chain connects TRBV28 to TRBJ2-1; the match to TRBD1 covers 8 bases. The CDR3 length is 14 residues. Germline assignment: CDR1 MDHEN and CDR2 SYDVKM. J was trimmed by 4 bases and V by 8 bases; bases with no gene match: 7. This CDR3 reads CASGNRGSYNEQFF. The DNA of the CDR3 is TGTGCCAGCGGCAACAGGGGGTCGTACAATGAGCAGTTCTTC.

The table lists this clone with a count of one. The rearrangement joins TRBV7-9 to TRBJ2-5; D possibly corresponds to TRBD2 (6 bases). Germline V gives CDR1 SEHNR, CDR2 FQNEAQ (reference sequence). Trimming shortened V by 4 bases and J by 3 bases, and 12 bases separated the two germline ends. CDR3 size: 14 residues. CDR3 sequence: CASSSSGRKETQYF. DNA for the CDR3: TGTGCCAGCAGCTCGAGCGGGCGAAAAGAGACCCAGTACTTC.

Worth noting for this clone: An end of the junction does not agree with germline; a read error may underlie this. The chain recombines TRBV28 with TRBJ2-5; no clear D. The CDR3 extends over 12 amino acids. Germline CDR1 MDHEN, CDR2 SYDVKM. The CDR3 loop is CASSLSDSILHF. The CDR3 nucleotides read TGTGCCAGCAGTTTATCAGACTCGATTCTCCACTTC.

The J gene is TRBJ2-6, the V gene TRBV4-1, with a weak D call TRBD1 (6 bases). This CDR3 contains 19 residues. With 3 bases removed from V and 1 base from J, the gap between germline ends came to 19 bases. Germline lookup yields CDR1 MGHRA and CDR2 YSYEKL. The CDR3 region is CASSHPGQGSKSGANVLTF. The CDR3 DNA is TGCGCCAGCAGCCACCCGGGACAAGGGTCCAAATCTGGGGCCAACGTCCTGACTTTC.

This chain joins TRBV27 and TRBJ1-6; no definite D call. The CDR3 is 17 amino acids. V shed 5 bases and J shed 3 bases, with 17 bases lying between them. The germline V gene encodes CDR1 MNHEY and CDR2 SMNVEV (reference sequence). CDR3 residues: CASSPRTKPHYNSPLHF. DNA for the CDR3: TGTGCCAGCAGTCCGCGGACGAAACCCCACTATAATTCACCCCTCCACTTT.

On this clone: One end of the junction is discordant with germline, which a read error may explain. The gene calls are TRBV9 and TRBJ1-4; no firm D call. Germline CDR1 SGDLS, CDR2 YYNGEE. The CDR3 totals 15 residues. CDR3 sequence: CASSATVTWTEKLFF. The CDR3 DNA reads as TGTGCCAGCAGCGCCACCGTGACATGGACTGAAAAACTTTTTTTT.

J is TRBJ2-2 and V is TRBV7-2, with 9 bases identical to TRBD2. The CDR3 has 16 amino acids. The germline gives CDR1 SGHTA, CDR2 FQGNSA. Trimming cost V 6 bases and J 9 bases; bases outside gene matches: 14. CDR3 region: CASSIRLAEDPWELFF. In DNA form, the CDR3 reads TGTGCCAGCAGTATCCGACTAGCGGAAGACCCTTGGGAGCTGTTTTTT.

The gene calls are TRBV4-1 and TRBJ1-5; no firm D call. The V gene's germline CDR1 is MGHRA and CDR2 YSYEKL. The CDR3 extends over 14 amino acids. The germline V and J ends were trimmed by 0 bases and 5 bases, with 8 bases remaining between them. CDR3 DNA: TGCGCCAGCAGCCAAGATACCCCTTATCAGCCCCAGCATTTT. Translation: CASSQDTPYQPQHF.

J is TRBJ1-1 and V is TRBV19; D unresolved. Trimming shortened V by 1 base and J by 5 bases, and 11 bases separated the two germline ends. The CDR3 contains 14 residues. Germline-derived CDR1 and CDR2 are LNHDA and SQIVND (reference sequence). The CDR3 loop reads CASSIAPGGTEAFF. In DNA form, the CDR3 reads TGTGCCAGTAGTATAGCGCCGGGCGGGACTGAAGCTTTCTTT.

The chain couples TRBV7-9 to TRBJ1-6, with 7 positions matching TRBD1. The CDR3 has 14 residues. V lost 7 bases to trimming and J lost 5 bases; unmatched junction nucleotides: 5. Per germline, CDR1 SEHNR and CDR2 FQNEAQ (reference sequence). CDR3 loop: CASTSTGNNSPLHF. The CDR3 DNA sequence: TGTGCCAGCACCTCGACAGGGAATAATTCACCCCTCCACTTT.

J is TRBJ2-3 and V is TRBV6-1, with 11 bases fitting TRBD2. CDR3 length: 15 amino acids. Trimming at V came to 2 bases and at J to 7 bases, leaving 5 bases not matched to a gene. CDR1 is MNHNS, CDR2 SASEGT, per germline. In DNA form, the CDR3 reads TGTGCCAGCAGTGAATGGCTAGCGGGAGGAAATACGCAGTATTTT. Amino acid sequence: CASSEWLAGGNTQYF.

CDR3 protein: CASSPTGTRRDNEQFF. CDR3 nucleotides: TGTGCCAGCAGCCCCACCGGGACTAGGAGGGACAATGAGCAGTTCTTC. This chain joins TRBV7-3 and TRBJ2-1; 8 bases align to TRBD2. Germline V gives CDR1 SGHTA, CDR2 FQGTGA. V was clipped by 5 bases and J by 5 bases; unmatched bases: 11. The CDR3 spans 16 residues.

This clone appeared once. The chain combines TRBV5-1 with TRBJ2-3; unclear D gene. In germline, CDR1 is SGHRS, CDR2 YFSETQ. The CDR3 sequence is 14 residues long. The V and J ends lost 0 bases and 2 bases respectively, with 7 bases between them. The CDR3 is CASSLARNTDTQYF. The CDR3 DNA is TGCGCCAGCAGCTTGGCACGGAACACAGATACGCAGTATTTT.

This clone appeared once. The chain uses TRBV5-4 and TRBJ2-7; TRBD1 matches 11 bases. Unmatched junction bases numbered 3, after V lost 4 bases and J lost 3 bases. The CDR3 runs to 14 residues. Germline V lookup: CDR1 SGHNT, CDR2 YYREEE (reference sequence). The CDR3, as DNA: TGTGCCAGCAGCCCCGGGACAGGGGGCTACGAGCAGTACTTC. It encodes CASSPGTGGYEQYF.

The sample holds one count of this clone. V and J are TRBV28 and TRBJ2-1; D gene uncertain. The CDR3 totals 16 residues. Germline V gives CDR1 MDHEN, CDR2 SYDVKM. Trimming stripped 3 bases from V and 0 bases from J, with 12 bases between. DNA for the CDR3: TGTGCCAGCAGTTTGTGGATCGCTACCTCCTACAATGAGCAGTTCTTC. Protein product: CASSLWIATSYNEQFF. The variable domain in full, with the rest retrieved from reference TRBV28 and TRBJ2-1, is DVKVTQSSRYLVKRTGEKVFLECVQDMDHENMFWYRQDPGLGLRLIYFSYDVKMKEKGDIPEGYSVSREKKERFSLILESASTNQTSMYLCASSLWIATSYNEQFFGPGTRLTVL.

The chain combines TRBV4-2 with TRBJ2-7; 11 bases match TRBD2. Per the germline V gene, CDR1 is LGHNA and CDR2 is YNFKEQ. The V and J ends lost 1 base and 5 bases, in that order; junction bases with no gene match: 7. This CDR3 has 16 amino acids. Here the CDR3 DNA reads TGTGCCAGCAGCCAAGGGCTAGCGGGAGGTCGTAACGAGCAGTACTTC. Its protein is CASSQGLAGGRNEQYF.

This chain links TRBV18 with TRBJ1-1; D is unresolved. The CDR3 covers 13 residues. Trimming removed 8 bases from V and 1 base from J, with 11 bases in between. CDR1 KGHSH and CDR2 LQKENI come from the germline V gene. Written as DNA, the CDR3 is TGTGCCAGCCCGGCCCTCCGGAACACTGAAGCTTTCTTT. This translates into CASPALRNTEAFF.

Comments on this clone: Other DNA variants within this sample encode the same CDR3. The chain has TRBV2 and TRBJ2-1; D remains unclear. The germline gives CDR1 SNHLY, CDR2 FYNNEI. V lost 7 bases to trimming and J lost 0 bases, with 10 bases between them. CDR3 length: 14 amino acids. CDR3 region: CASTDTISYNEQFF. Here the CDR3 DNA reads TGTGCCAGCACTGACACAATCTCCTACAATGAGCAGTTCTTC.

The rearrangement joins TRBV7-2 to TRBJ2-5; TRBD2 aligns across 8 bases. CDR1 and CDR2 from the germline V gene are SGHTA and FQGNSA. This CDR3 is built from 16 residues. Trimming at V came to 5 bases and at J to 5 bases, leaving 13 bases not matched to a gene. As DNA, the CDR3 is TGTGCCAGCAGCCCCGGGAAGCGGGAGCTTAGGGAGACCCAGTACTTC. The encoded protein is CASSPGKRELRETQYF.

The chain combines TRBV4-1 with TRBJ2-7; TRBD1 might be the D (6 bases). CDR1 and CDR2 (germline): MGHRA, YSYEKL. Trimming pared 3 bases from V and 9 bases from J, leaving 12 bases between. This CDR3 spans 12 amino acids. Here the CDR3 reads CASSHFRGRQYF. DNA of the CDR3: TGCGCCAGCAGCCATTTCAGGGGCCGGCAGTACTTC.

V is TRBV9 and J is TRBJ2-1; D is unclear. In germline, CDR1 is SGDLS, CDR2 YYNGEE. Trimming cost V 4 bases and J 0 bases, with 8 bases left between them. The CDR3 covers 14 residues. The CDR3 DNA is TGTGCCAGCAGCCCTGCTAGCTCCTACAATGAGCAGTTCTTC. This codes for CASSPASSYNEQFF.

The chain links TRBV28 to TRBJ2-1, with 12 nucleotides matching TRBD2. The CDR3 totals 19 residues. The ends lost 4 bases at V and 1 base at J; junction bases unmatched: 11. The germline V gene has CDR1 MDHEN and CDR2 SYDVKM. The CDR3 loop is CASSSQLAGGKGSYNEQFF. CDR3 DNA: TGTGCCAGCAGTTCGCAACTAGCGGGAGGAAAGGGTTCCTACAATGAGCAGTTCTTC.

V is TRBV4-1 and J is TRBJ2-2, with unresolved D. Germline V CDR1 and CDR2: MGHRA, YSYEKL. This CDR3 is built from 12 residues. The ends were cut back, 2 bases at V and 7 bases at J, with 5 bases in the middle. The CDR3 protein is CASSQIGGELFF. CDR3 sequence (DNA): TGCGCCAGCAGCCAAATAGGCGGGGAGCTGTTTTTT.

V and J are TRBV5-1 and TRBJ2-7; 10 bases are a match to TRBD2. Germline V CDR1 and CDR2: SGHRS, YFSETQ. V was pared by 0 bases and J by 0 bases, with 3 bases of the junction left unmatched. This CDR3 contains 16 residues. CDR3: CASSLAPSGSSYEQYF. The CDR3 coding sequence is TGCGCCAGCAGCTTGGCCCCTAGCGGGAGCTCCTACGAGCAGTACTTC.

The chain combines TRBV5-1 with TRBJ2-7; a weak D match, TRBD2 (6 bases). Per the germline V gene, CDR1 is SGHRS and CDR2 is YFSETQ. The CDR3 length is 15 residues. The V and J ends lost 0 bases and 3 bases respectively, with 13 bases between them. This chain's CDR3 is CASSLVTSNRYEQYF. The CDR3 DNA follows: TGCGCCAGCAGCTTGGTAACTAGCAACCGCTACGAGCAGTACTTC.

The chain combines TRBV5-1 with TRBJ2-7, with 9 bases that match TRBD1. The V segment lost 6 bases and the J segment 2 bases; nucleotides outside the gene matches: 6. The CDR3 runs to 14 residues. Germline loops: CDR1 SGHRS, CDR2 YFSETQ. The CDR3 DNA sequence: TGCGCCAGCACACCCCGGACAGGGGCCTACGAGCAGTACTTC. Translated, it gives CASTPRTGAYEQYF.

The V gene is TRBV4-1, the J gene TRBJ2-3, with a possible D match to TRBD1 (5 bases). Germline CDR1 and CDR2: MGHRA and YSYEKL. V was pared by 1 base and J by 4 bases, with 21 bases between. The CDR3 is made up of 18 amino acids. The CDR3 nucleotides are TGCGCCAGCAGCCAAGGCCCTCGAGACAGCTTCCTTCCAGATACGCAGTATTTT. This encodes CASSQGPRDSFLPDTQYF.